This record looks at one T cell receptor (beta chain) sequence and its context. This CDR3 region has 16 residues. J gave up 3 bases and V 5 bases, and 10 bases lay outside the gene matches. Germline assignment: CDR1 MGHRA and CDR2 YSYEKL. CD8+ and CD4+ blood T cells underwent TCR beta sequencing. Treatment-naive patients with stable or active relapsing-remitting disease were the multiple sclerosis controls. Negative isolation was used for CD8+ and CD4+ T cells and FACS enrichment for TEMRA cells. This sample was taken from a study of CD8 T cells in Susac syndrome. Reverse transcription used about 0.5 to 1 ug RNA and random hexamers. A multiplex approach, immunoSEQ multiplex PCR, amplified TCR beta CDR3 across 54 Vbeta and 13 Jbeta. From the immunoSEQ multiplex PCR reads, TCRdb called clonotypes with MiXCR, one entry per CDR3 protein. Here the sample spans about 130,000 distinct CDR3 sequences, under 95% being singletons.

The chain is built from TRBV4-1 and TRBJ2-1; 7 bases align to TRBD2. The specimen sequenced was CD8+ T cells from PBMCs. The origin of this receptor is a human donor with multiple sclerosis. CDR3 protein: CASSAEIAGGYNEQFF. CDR3 DNA sequence: TGCGCCAGCAGCGCCGAGATAGCGGGTGGCTACAATGAGCAGTTCTTC.